This T cell receptor beta chain is from a study of cytomegalovirus exposure and HLA in healthy donors. Study-wide points: Using a false discovery rate of 0.05, a later analysis showed that 16,951 TCR beta sequences were associated with HLA alleles.

Concerning this clone itself: Its antigen is unidentified.

Both 60 Vbeta primers and 13 Jbeta primers went into the PCR. As processed by the authors: Tens of millions of unique TCR beta chains, 9 million to 11 million shared, were counted in a later analysis. Profiled with immunoSEQ multiplex PCR; TCRdb holds only in-frame clones, not every one. That table furnishes V, J and clone size, whereas the DNA furnished D and trimming. Of 210,000 or so clones in the sample, over 65% are singletons; the top ten hold roughly 0.62%. Sequenced sample: PBMCs. This clonotype was sampled from a man between 18 and 35 years old in good health and CMV-seronegative.

The CDR3 protein is CASMGQYNQPQHF. CDR3 bases: TGTGCCAGCATGGGCCAGTACAATCAGCCCCAGCATTTT. This chain uses TRBV28 with TRBJ1-5; D is unclear. V shed 7 bases and J shed 3 bases, with 10 bases lying between them. The CDR3 covers 13 residues. Per the germline V gene, CDR1 is MDHEN and CDR2 is SYDVKM.